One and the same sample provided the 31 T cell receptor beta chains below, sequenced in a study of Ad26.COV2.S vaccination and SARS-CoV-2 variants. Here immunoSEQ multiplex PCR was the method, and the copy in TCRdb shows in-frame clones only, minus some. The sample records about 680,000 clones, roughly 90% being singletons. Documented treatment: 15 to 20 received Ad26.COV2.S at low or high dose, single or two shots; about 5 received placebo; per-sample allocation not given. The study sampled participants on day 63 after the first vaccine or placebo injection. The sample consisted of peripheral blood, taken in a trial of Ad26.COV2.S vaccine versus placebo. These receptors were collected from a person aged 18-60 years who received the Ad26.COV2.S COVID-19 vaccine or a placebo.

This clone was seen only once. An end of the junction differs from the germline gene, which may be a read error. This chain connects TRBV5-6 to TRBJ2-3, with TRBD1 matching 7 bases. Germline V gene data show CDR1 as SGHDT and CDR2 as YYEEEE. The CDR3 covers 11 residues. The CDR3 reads CASSLYADRVF. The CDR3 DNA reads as TGTGCCAGCAGCCTGTACGCCGACAGGGTTTTT.

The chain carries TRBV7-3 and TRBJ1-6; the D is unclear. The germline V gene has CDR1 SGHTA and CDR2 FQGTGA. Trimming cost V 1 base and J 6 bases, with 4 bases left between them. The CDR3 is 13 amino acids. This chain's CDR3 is CASSLIANSPLHF. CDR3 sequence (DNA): TGTGCCAGCAGCTTAATAGCTAATTCACCCCTCCACTTT.

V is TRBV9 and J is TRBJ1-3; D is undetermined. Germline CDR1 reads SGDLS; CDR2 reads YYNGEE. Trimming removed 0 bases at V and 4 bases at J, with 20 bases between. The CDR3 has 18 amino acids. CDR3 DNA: TGTGCCAGCAGCGTAGGTGCCCCGAGAGGATGGGCAGGAAACACCATATATTTT. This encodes CASSVGAPRGWAGNTIYF.

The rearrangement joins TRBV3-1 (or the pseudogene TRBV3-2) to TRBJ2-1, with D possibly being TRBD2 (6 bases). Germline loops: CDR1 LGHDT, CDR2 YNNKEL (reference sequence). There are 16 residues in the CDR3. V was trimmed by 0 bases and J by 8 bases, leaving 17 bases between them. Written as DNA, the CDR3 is TGTGCCAGCAGCCAAGATGGCGGGACCTCCGGTCATGAGCAGTTCTTC. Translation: CASSQDGGTSGHEQFF.

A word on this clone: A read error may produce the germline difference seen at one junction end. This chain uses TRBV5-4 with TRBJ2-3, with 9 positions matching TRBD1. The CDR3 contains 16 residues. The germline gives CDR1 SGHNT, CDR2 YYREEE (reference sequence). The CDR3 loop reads CASNLGQGLGTDTQYF. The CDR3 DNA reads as TGTGCCAGCAACTTGGGACAGGGATTAGGCACAGATACGCAGTATTTT.

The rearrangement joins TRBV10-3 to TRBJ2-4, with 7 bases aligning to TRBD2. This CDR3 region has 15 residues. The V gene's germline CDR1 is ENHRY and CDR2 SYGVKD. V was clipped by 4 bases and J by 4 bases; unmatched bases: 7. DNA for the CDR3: TGTGCCATCAGTGGGGGGGGACGGACAAAAAACATTCAGTACTTC. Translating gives CAISGGGRTKNIQYF.

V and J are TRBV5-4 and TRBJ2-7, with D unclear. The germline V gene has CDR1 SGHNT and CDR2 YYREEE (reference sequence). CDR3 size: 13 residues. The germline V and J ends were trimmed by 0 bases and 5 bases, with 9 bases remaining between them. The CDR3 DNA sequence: TGTGCCAGCAGCTTGGGCGATTCCAACGAGCAGTACTTC. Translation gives CASSLGDSNEQYF.

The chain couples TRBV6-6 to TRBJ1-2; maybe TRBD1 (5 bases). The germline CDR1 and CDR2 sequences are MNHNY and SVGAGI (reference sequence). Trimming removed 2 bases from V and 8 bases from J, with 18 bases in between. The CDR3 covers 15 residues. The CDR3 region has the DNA TGTGCCAGCAGTTACGCATTGGGACTCCTGGGCGGCTACACCTTC. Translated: CASSYALGLLGGYTF.

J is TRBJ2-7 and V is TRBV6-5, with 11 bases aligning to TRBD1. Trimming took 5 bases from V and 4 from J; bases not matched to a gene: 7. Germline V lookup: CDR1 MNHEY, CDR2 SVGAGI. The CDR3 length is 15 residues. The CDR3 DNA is TGTGCCAGCAGTACCGGGACAGGGGGGTGGTACGAGCAGTACTTC. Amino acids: CASSTGTGGWYEQYF.

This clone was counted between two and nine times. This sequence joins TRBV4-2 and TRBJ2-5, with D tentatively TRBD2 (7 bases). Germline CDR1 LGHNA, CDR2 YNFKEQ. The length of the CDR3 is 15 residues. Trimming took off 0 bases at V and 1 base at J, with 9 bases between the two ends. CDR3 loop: CASSQDRGAQETQYF. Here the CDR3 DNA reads TGTGCCAGCAGCCAAGATCGGGGGGCCCAAGAGACCCAGTACTTC.

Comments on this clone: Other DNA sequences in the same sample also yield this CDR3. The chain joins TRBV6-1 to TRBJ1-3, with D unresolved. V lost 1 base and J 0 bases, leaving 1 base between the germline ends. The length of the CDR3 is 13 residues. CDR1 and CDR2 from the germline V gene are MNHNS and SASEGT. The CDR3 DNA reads TGTGCCAGCAGTGAAGACTCTGGAAACACCATATATTTT. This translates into CASSEDSGNTIYF.

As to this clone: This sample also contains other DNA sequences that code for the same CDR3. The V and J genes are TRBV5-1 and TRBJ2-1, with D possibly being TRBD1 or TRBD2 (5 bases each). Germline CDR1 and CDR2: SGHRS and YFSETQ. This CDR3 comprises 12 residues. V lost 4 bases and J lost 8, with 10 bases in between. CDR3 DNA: TGCGCCAGCAGCCTTGGGGGTTATGAGCAGTTCTTC. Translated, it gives CASSLGGYEQFF. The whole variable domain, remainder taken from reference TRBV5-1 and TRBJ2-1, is KAGVTQTPRYLIKTRGQQVTLSCSPISGHRSVSWYQQTPGQGLQFLFEYFSETQRNKGNFPGRFSGRQFSNSRSEMNVSTLELGDSALYLCASSLGGYEQFFGPGTRLTVL.

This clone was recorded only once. The CDR3 DNA is TGTGCCAGCAGCCCGGTCCCAAAAGGGGAAAAACTGTTTTTT. It specifies CASSPVPKGEKLFF. The V call is TRBV7-9, the J call TRBJ1-4; D is unresolved. CDR3 size: 14 residues. Trimming cost V 5 bases and J 8 bases, with 15 bases left between them. Germline V gene lookup returns CDR1 SEHNR and CDR2 FQNEAQ (reference sequence). Using reference TRBV7-9 and TRBJ1-4 for the parts outside the CDR3, the full variable domain is DTGVSQNPRHKITKRGQNVTFRCDPISEHNRLYWYRQTLGQGPEFLTYFQNEAQLEKSRLLSDRFSAERPKGSFSTLEIQRTEQGDSAMYLCASSPVPKGEKLFFGSGTQLSVL.

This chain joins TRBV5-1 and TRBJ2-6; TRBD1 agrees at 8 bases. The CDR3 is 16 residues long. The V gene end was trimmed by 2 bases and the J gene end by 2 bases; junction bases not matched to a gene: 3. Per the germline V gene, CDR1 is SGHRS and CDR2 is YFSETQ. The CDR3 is CASSLIQGAGANVLTF. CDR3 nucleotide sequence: TGCGCCAGCAGCTTAATACAGGGGGCTGGGGCCAACGTCCTGACTTTC. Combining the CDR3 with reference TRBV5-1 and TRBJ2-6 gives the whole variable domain KAGVTQTPRYLIKTRGQQVTLSCSPISGHRSVSWYQQTPGQGLQFLFEYFSETQRNKGNFPGRFSGRQFSNSRSEMNVSTLELGDSALYLCASSLIQGAGANVLTFGAGSRLTVL.

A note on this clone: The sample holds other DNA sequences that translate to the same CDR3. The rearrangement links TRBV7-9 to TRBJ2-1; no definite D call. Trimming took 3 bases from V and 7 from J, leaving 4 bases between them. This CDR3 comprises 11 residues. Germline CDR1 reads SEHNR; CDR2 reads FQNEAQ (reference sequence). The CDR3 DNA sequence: TGTGCCAGCAGCTTGAGGAATGAGCAGTTCTTC. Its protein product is CASSLRNEQFF.

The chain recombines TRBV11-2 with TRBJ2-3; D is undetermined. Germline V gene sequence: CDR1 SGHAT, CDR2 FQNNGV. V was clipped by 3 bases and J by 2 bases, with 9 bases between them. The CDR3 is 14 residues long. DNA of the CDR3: TGTGCCAGCAGCTTTTTAAGGTCCACAGATACGCAGTATTTT. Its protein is CASSFLRSTDTQYF.

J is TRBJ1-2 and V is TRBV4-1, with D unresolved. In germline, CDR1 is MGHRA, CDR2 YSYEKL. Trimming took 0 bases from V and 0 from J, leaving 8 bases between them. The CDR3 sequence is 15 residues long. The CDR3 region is CASSQDPGTNYGYTF. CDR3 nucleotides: TGCGCCAGCAGCCAAGATCCCGGGACTAACTATGGCTACACCTTC.

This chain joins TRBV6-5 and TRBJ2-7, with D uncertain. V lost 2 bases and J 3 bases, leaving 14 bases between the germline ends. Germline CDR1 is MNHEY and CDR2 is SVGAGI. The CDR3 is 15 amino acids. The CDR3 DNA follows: TGTGCCAGCAGTTACCGAGCCTCTACTAACTACGAGCAGTACTTC. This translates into CASSYRASTNYEQYF.

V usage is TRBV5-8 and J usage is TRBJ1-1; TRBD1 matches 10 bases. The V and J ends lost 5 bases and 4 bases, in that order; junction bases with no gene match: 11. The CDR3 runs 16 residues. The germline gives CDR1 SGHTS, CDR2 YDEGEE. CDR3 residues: CASRDGQGGRGTEAFF. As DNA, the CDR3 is TGTGCCAGCAGAGACGGACAGGGGGGTCGAGGCACTGAAGCTTTCTTT.

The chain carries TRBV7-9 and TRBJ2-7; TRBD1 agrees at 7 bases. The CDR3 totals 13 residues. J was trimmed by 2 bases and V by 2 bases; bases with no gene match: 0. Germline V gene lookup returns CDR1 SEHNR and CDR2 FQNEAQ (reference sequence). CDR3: CASSLTGAYEQYF. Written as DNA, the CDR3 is TGTGCCAGCAGCTTAACAGGGGCCTACGAGCAGTACTTC.

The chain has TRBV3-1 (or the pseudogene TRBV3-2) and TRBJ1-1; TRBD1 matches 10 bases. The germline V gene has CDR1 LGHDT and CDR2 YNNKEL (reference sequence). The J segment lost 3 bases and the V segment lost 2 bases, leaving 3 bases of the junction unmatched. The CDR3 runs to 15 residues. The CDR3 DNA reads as TGTGCCAGCAGCCAACCGACAGGGGGCGACACTGAAGCTTTCTTT. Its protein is CASSQPTGGDTEAFF.

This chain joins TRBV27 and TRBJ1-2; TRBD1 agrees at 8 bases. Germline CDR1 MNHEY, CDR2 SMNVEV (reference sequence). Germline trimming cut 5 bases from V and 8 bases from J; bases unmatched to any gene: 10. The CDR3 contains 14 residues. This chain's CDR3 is CASSQTGDMRGYTF. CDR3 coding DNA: TGTGCCAGCAGTCAGACAGGGGATATGAGGGGCTACACCTTC.

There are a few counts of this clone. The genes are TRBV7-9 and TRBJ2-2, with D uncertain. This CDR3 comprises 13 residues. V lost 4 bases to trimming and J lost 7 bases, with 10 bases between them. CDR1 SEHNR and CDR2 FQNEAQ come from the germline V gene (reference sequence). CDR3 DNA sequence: TGTGCCAGCAGCTCTCAGTTGATCGGGGAGCTGTTTTTT. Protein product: CASSSQLIGELFF.

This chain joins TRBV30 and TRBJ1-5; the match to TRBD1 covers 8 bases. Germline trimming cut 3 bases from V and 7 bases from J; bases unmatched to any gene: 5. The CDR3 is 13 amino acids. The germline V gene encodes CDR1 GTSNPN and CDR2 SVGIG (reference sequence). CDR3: CAWSDDRGQPQHF. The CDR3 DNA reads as TGTGCCTGGAGCGATGACAGGGGACAGCCCCAGCATTTT.

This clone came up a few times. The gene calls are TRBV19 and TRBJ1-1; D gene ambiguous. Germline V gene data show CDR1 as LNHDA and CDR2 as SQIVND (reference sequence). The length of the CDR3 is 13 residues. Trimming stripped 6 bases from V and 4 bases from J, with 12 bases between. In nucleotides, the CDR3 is TGTGCCAGTAGAATGGTGGGGTCCACTGAAGCTTTCTTT. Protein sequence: CASRMVGSTEAFF.

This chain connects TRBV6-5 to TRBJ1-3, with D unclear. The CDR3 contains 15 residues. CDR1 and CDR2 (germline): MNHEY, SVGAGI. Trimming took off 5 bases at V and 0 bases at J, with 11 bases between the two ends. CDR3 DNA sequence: TGTGCCAGCAGTCGACTGCCCTCCTCTGGAAACACCATATATTTT. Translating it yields CASSRLPSSGNTIYF.

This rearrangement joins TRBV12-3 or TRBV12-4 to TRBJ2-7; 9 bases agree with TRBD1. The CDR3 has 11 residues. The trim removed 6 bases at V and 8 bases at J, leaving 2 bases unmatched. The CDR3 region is CASRQGAKQYF. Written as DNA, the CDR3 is TGTGCCAGCAGACAGGGGGCCAAGCAGTACTTC.

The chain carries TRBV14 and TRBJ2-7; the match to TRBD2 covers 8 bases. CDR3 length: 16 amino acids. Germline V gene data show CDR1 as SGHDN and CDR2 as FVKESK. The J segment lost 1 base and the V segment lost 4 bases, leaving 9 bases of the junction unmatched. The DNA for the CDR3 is TGTGCCAGCAGCCTCCCGGGGGTAGCGGGATCCTACGAGCAGTACTTC. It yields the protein CASSLPGVAGSYEQYF.

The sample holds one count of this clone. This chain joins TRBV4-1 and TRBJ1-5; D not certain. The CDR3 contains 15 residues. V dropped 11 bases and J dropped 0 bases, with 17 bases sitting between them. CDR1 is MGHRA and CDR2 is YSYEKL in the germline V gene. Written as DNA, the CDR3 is TGCGCCTCCAAGATAGGGCCCTATAGCAATCAGCCCCAGCATTTT. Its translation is CASKIGPYSNQPQHF.

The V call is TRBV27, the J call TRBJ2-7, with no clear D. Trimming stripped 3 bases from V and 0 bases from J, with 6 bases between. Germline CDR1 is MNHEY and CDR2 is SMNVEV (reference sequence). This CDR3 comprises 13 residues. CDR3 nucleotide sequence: TGTGCCAGCAGTTTTTCTCCCTCCTACGAGCAGTACTTC. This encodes CASSFSPSYEQYF.

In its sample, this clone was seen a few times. CDR3 nucleotides: TGTGCCAGCCGGGACAGGGGTGGGAACACTGAAGCTTTCTTT. Translated: CASRDRGGNTEAFF. The chain carries TRBV2 and TRBJ1-1; 10 bases match TRBD1. CDR3 size: 14 residues. Germline V lookup: CDR1 SNHLY, CDR2 FYNNEI. V trimming: 8 bases; J trimming: 1 base; junction bases outside the gene matches: 4.